This is a list of T cell receptor beta chains from one sample in a study of T-cell memory formation after mild COVID-19. Each CDR3 protein gets one entry after TCRdb re-called the 5' RACE reads with MiXCR. The sample lists 200,000 to 250,000 distinct CDR3 sequences, roughly 27% occurring once. Material for sequencing was PBMCs or a T cell subset sorted from them (not recorded which). Receptors were obtained from an adult woman who had mild COVID-19 (a few samples of this study predate the infection). Cell type and time point are not known. Both conserved end residues are part of each CDR3. The D gene is left open where the match is weak. Some rows mark clone size as missing; the rest say once, few, many or name a class of expanded clone.

v_call: TRBV20-1; clone_size: few; j_call: TRBJ2-1; d_call: TRBD2; cdr3_nt: TGCAGTGCAACGACTAGCGGGGGGGCGAATGAGCAGTTCTTC; cdr3_aa: CSATTSGGANEQFF
v_call: TRBV5-1; clone_size: .; j_call: TRBJ2-1; d_call: .; cdr3_nt: TGCGCCAGCAGCATCAGACAGGATTCCTACAATGAGCAGTTCTTC; cdr3_aa: CASSIRQDSYNEQFF
v_call: TRBV20-1; clone_size: few; j_call: TRBJ2-7; d_call: TRBD1; cdr3_nt: TGCAGTGCTCCCTGGACAGGTTTGGACGAGCAGTACTTC; cdr3_aa: CSAPWTGLDEQYF
v_call: TRBV19; clone_size: few; j_call: TRBJ2-7; d_call: TRBD2; cdr3_nt: TGTGCCAGTAGTATGGGCAGCGGGGGGAACTACGAGCAGTACTTC; cdr3_aa: CASSMGSGGNYEQYF
v_call: TRBV6-5; clone_size: .; j_call: TRBJ2-7; d_call: TRBD1; cdr3_nt: TGTGCCAGCAGTGGACCGGGACAGGGGGCTTTTTGGCAGTACTTC; cdr3_aa: CASSGPGQGAFWQYF
v_call: TRBV24-1; clone_size: .; j_call: TRBJ2-3; d_call: .; cdr3_nt: TGTGCCACCAGTGATTTGATGAGCACAGATACGCAGTATTTT; cdr3_aa: CATSDLMSTDTQYF
v_call: TRBV7-7; clone_size: .; j_call: TRBJ2-5; d_call: .; cdr3_nt: TGTGCCAGCAGCCGCGTATTACAGGGAACCTCAGAAGAGACCCAGTACTTC; cdr3_aa: CASSRVLQGTSEETQYF
v_call: TRBV9; clone_size: .; j_call: TRBJ1-2; d_call: .; cdr3_nt: TGTGCCAGCAGCGCAGAGGGGGACAAGACCTATGGCTACACCTTC; cdr3_aa: CASSAEGDKTYGYTF
v_call: TRBV12-3/TRBV12-4; clone_size: .; j_call: TRBJ2-1; d_call: TRBD2; cdr3_nt: TGTGCCAGCAGTTTACCCTTAGGGGTAGCGGGGCTAAGGGTACAGGTCGGGAATGAGCAGTTCTTC; cdr3_aa: CASSLPLGVAGLRVQVGNEQFF
v_call: TRBV3-1; clone_size: .; j_call: TRBJ2-5; d_call: .; cdr3_nt: TGTGCCAGCACTCCCTTTCGGTCCTTGGGACCCCAGTACTTC; cdr3_aa: CASTPFRSLGPQYF
v_call: TRBV7-2; clone_size: .; j_call: TRBJ2-3; d_call: TRBD2; cdr3_nt: TGTGCCAGCAGCCCCGGACTAGCGCTAACAGATACGCAGTATTTT; cdr3_aa: CASSPGLALTDTQYF
v_call: TRBV29-1; clone_size: few; j_call: TRBJ2-1; d_call: .; cdr3_nt: TGCAGCGTTGAAGATTGGGCGGGATCGGATAATGAGCAGTTCTTC; cdr3_aa: CSVEDWAGSDNEQFF
v_call: TRBV4-1; clone_size: few; j_call: TRBJ2-7; d_call: .; cdr3_nt: TGCGCCAGCAGCCAAGGCGGGGGCACAAGCTCCTACGAGCAGTACTTC; cdr3_aa: CASSQGGGTSSYEQYF
v_call: TRBV5-1; clone_size: few; j_call: TRBJ2-1; d_call: .; cdr3_nt: TGCGCCAGCAGCTCTGCCCCCCCGGGACGTACGGCCTACAATGAGCAGTTCTTC; cdr3_aa: CASSSAPPGRTAYNEQFF
v_call: TRBV24-1; clone_size: few; j_call: TRBJ1-5; d_call: .; cdr3_nt: TGTGCCACCAGTGCCCACGTCGGTCAGCCCCAGCATTTT; cdr3_aa: CATSAHVGQPQHF
v_call: TRBV11-2; clone_size: few; j_call: TRBJ2-7; d_call: TRBD2; cdr3_nt: TGTGCCAGCAGCAATCTAGCGGGAGGTACCTACGAGCAGTACTTC; cdr3_aa: CASSNLAGGTYEQYF
v_call: TRBV4-2; clone_size: .; j_call: TRBJ2-2; d_call: TRBD2; cdr3_nt: TGTGCCAGCAGCGCCACTAGCGGGAGGGCCGGCGGGGAGCTGTTTTTT; cdr3_aa: CASSATSGRAGGELFF
v_call: TRBV7-7; clone_size: .; j_call: TRBJ1-4; d_call: .; cdr3_nt: TGTGCTAGCAGCCGCTCGGGAAGTTCTAATGAAAAACTGTTTTTT; cdr3_aa: CASSRSGSSNEKLFF
v_call: TRBV7-6; clone_size: .; j_call: TRBJ2-1; d_call: .; cdr3_nt: TGTGCCAGCAGCTTACAGGATAATGATGAGCAGTTCTTC; cdr3_aa: CASSLQDNDEQFF
v_call: TRBV12-3/TRBV12-4; clone_size: many; j_call: TRBJ1-6; d_call: .; cdr3_nt: TGTGCCAGCAGTCCCACCGGGGGGAGGACGGAGAATTCACCCCTCCACTTT; cdr3_aa: CASSPTGGRTENSPLHF
v_call: TRBV5-1; clone_size: .; j_call: TRBJ1-1; d_call: .; cdr3_nt: TGCGCCAGCAGATCGAGGGGGGGAAGTATGAACACTGAAGCTTTCTTT; cdr3_aa: CASRSRGGSMNTEAFF
v_call: TRBV5-5; clone_size: few; j_call: TRBJ1-3; d_call: .; cdr3_nt: TGTGCCAGCACCCGGGGGGGGGCAGGAAACACCATATATTTT; cdr3_aa: CASTRGGAGNTIYF
v_call: TRBV14; clone_size: .; j_call: TRBJ1-2; d_call: .; cdr3_nt: TGTGCCAGCAGCCCGAGCCACCGGGGCCCCATGAGCTACACCTTC; cdr3_aa: CASSPSHRGPMSYTF
v_call: TRBV7-2; clone_size: .; j_call: TRBJ2-3; d_call: .; cdr3_nt: TGTGCCAGCAGCCGACGCCCAATTAGACTAGTACTGAACACAGATACGCAGTATTTT; cdr3_aa: CASSRRPIRLVLNTDTQYF
v_call: TRBV7-9; clone_size: .; j_call: TRBJ2-1; d_call: TRBD2; cdr3_nt: TGTGCCAGCAGCCCCCGTAGCGCGGGAGGGGGCAATGAGCAGTTCTTC; cdr3_aa: CASSPRSAGGGNEQFF
v_call: TRBV15; clone_size: .; j_call: TRBJ2-1; d_call: .; cdr3_nt: TGTGCCACCAGCCAGAGGGTAGGCCGAAGGTCCTACAATGAGCAGTTCTTC; cdr3_aa: CATSQRVGRRSYNEQFF
v_call: TRBV7-9; clone_size: few; j_call: TRBJ2-3; d_call: TRBD2; cdr3_nt: TGTGCCAGCAGCAAGACTAGCGGCTGGCTGGATACGCAGTATTTT; cdr3_aa: CASSKTSGWLDTQYF
v_call: TRBV11-2; clone_size: .; j_call: TRBJ2-7; d_call: .; cdr3_nt: TGTGCCAGCAGCCCCCTGGGCGGGACCAGCTACGAGCAGTACTTC; cdr3_aa: CASSPLGGTSYEQYF
v_call: TRBV4-1; clone_size: .; j_call: TRBJ2-5; d_call: .; cdr3_nt: TGCGCCAGCAGCTTTCAAGGGGACACTTGGGAGACCCAGTACTTC; cdr3_aa: CASSFQGDTWETQYF
v_call: TRBV18; clone_size: once; j_call: TRBJ2-1; d_call: .; cdr3_nt: TGTGCCAGCTCACCAACTGCTCTCGGAGAGCAGTTCTTC; cdr3_aa: CASSPTALGEQFF
v_call: TRBV20-1; clone_size: few; j_call: TRBJ2-1; d_call: TRBD2; cdr3_nt: TGCAGTGCTAGGCGGGAGGGCCGCTACAATGAGCAGTTCTTC; cdr3_aa: CSARREGRYNEQFF
v_call: TRBV30; clone_size: few; j_call: TRBJ2-7; d_call: .; cdr3_nt: TGTGCCTGGAGTGGGAGTACAGGATCCTACGAGCAGTACTTC; cdr3_aa: CAWSGSTGSYEQYF
v_call: TRBV5-1; clone_size: .; j_call: TRBJ1-2; d_call: TRBD1; cdr3_nt: TGCGCCAGCAGCTTGGATCCCCTGACAGGGGTAATTGAGGGCTACACCTTC; cdr3_aa: CASSLDPLTGVIEGYTF
v_call: TRBV7-2; clone_size: .; j_call: TRBJ2-2; d_call: .; cdr3_nt: TGTGCCAGCAGCTTACCCCCATCCCACGGCGGGGAGCTGTTTTTT; cdr3_aa: CASSLPPSHGGELFF
v_call: TRBV2; clone_size: .; j_call: TRBJ2-5; d_call: .; cdr3_nt: TGTGCCAGCAGTGGAGGGGGGGAGACCCAGTACTTC; cdr3_aa: CASSGGGETQYF
v_call: TRBV29-1; clone_size: .; j_call: TRBJ2-3; d_call: TRBD1; cdr3_nt: TGCACCGTGACAGGGACCATCACAGATACGCAGTATTTT; cdr3_aa: CTVTGTITDTQYF
v_call: TRBV6-5; clone_size: .; j_call: TRBJ2-1; d_call: .; cdr3_nt: TGTGCCAGCAGTTCAACCTCAGCTGGTAGCTCCTACAATGAGCAGTTCTTC; cdr3_aa: CASSSTSAGSSYNEQFF
v_call: TRBV7-8; clone_size: .; j_call: TRBJ1-5; d_call: .; cdr3_nt: TGTGCCAGCAGCGTGCAGGGTTACAATCAGCCCCAGCATTTT; cdr3_aa: CASSVQGYNQPQHF
v_call: TRBV7-9; clone_size: .; j_call: TRBJ2-7; d_call: .; cdr3_nt: TGTGCCAGCAGCTTAGGGGGGAGTGAGTCCTACGAGCAGTACTTC; cdr3_aa: CASSLGGSESYEQYF
v_call: TRBV30; clone_size: once; j_call: TRBJ2-5; d_call: .; cdr3_nt: TGTGCCTGGAGTGTACAACTACAAGAGACCCAGTACTTC; cdr3_aa: CAWSVQLQETQYF